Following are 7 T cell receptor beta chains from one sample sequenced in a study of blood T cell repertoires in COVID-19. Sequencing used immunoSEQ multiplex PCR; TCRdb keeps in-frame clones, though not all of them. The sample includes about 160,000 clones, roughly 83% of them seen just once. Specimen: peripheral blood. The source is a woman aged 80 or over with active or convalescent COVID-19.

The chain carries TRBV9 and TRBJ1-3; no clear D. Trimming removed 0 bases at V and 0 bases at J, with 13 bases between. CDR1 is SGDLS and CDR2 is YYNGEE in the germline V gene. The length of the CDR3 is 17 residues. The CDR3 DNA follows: TGTGCCAGCAGCGTAGAGGCCAGCTACTACTCTGGAAACACCATATATTTT. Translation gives CASSVEASYYSGNTIYF. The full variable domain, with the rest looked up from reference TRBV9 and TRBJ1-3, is DSGVTQTPKHLITATGQRVTLRCSPRSGDLSVYWYQQSLDQGLQFLIQYYNGEERAKGNILERFSAQQFPDLHSELNLSSLELGDSALYFCASSVEASYYSGNTIYFGEGSWLTVV.

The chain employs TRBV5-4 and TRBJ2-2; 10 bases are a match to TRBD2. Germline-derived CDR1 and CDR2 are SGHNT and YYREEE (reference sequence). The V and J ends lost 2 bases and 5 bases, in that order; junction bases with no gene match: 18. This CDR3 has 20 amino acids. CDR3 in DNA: TGTGCCAGCAGCTTTTCAATGTCTGAGCGGGGGGGCCGGTGGACCGGGGAGCTGTTTTTT. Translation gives CASSFSMSERGGRWTGELFF.

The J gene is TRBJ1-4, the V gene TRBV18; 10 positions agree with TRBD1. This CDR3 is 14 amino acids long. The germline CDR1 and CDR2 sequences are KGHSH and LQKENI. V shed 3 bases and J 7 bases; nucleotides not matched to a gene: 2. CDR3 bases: TGTGCCAGCTCACCTCGGACAGGGGGTGAAAAACTGTTTTTT. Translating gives CASSPRTGGEKLFF.

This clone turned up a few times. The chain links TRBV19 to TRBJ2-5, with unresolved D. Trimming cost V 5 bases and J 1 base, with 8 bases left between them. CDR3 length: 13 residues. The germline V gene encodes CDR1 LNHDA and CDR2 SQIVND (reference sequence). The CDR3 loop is CASSPGVQETQYF. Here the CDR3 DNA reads TGTGCCAGTAGTCCGGGTGTCCAAGAGACCCAGTACTTC.

CDR3 DNA: TGTGCCAGCAGGCGGGGACAGGGTAGCAATCAGCCCCAGCATTTT. Residues: CASRRGQGSNQPQHF. The gene calls are TRBV2 and TRBJ1-5, with TRBD1 matching 9 bases. The junction had 3 bases not matched to a gene; V was cut back by 6 bases and J by 0 bases. This CDR3 is 15 amino acids long. Germline CDR1 and CDR2: SNHLY and FYNNEI.

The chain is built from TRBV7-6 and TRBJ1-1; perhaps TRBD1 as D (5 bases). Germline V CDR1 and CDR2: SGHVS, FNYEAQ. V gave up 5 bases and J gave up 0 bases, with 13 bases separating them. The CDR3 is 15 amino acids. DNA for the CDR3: TGTGCCAGCAGCGATAATGGGGGGTTGAACACTGAAGCTTTCTTT. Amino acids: CASSDNGGLNTEAFF.

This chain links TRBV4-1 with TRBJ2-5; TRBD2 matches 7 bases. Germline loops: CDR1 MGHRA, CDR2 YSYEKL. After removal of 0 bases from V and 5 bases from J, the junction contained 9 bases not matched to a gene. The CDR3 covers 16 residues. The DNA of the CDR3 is TGCGCCAGCAGCCAAGAGGTGGGGGGGAGGTACGAGACCCAGTACTTC. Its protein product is CASSQEVGGRYETQYF.